This TCR beta chain was captured by sequencing in a study of cytomegalovirus exposure and HLA in healthy donors. Study-level points and caveats: Presence/absence analyses took donor sequencing depth as roughly uniform. Specificity for CMV antigens was confirmed in vitro for a few of the CMV-associated chains.

On this clone itself: Its antigen is not known.

Although they were nominally healthy when sampled, donors likely had unrecorded immune exposures. Germline V gene data show CDR1 as SGHDT and CDR2 as YYEEEE. V dropped 3 bases and J dropped 4; count of bases not matched to a gene: 8. This CDR3 is built from 16 residues. It was with 60 Vbeta and 13 Jbeta primers that the PCR ran. Measured with immunoSEQ multiplex PCR; TCRdb has only the in-frame clones, and not every one. Found here are about 170,000 clones, 80% to 85% of them singletons; the top ten hold roughly 0.99%. The J gene is TRBJ1-2, the V gene TRBV5-6; 11 positions agree with TRBD1. The sample was PBMCs. This TCR derives from a girl under 10 years old in good health and CMV-seropositive. The CDR3 DNA reads TGTGCCAGCAGCTCCGGGACAGGGGGATATGGCTATGGCTACACCTTC. This gives the protein CASSSGTGGYGYGYTF.